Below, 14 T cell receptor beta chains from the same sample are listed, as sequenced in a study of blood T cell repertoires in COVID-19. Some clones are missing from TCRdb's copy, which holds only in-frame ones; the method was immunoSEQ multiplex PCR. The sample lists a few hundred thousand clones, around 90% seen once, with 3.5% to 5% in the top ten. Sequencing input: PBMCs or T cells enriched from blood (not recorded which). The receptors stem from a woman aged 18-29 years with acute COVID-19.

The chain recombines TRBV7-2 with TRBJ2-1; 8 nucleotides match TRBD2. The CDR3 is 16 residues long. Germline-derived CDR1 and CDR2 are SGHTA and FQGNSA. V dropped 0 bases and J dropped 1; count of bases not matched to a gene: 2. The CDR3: CASSLAPSGSYNEQFF. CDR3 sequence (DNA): TGTGCCAGCAGCTTAGCCCCTAGCGGGTCCTACAATGAGCAGTTCTTC.

The CDR3 is CASSSYRGSRQPQHF. DNA of the CDR3: TGTGCCAGCAGTTCTTACAGGGGGTCCCGACAGCCCCAGCATTTT. J is TRBJ1-5 and V is TRBV28, with TRBD1 matching over 8 bases. The germline V gene encodes CDR1 MDHEN and CDR2 SYDVKM. V lost 4 bases to trimming and J lost 7 bases; unmatched junction nucleotides: 9. The CDR3 is 15 residues long.

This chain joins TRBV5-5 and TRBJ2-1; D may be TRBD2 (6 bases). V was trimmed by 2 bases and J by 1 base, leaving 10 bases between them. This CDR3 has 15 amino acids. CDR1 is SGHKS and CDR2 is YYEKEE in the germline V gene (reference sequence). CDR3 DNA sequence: TGTGCCAGCAGCTTCGGGGACTGGTCCTACAATGAGCAGTTCTTC. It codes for CASSFGDWSYNEQFF.

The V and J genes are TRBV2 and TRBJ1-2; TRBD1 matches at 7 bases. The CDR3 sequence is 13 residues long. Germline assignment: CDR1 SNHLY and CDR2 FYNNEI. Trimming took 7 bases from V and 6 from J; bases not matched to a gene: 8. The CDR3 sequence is CASIEDRDDGYTF. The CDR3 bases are TGTGCCAGCATAGAAGACAGGGACGATGGCTACACCTTC.

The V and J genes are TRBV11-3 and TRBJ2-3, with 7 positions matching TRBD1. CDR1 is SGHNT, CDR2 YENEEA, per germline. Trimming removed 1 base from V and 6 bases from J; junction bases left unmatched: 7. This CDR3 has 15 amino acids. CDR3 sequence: CASSLVEGARDTQYF. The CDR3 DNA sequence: TGTGCCAGCAGCTTAGTTGAGGGGGCTCGCGATACGCAGTATTTT.

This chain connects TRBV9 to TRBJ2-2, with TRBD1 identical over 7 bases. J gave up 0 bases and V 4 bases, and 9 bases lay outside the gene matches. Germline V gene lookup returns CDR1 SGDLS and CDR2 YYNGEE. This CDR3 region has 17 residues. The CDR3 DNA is TGTGCCAGCAGCCGCCCCCTGACAGGGACGAACACCGGGGAGCTGTTTTTT. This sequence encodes CASSRPLTGTNTGELFF.

As DNA, the CDR3 is TGTGCCACCAGCGGGGGGTATGGCTACACCTTC. Translating it yields CATSGGYGYTF. The chain couples TRBV24-1 to TRBJ1-2, with D possibly being TRBD1 (5 bases). Germline CDR1 KGHDR, CDR2 SFDVKD. V was shortened by 7 bases and J by 5 bases, with 7 bases between the two germline ends. This CDR3 is 11 amino acids long.

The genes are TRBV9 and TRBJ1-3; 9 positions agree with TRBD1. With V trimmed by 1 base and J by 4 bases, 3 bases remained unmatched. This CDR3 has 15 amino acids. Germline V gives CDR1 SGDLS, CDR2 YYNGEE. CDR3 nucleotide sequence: TGTGCCAGCAGCGTACGGACAGGGGTAGGAAACACCATATATTTT. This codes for CASSVRTGVGNTIYF.

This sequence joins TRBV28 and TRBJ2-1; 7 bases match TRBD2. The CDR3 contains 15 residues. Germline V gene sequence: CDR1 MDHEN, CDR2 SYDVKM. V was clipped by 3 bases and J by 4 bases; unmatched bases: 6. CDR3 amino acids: CASSFYLADYNEQFF. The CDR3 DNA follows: TGTGCCAGCAGTTTTTATCTAGCGGATTACAATGAGCAGTTCTTC.

CDR3 bases: TGTGCCAGCCATTCGGACAGGGGATCTTTGAGCACTGAAGCTTTCTTT. As protein: CASHSDRGSLSTEAFF. This chain links TRBV7-9 with TRBJ1-1; 9 bases match TRBD1. The CDR3 covers 16 residues. Germline trimming cut 8 bases from V and 4 bases from J; bases unmatched to any gene: 14. The V gene's germline CDR1 is SEHNR and CDR2 FQNEAQ (reference sequence). The complete variable domain, with remaining parts taken from reference TRBV7-9 and TRBJ1-1, reads DTGVSQNPRHKITKRGQNVTFRCDPISEHNRLYWYRQTLGQGPEFLTYFQNEAQLEKSRLLSDRFSAERPKGSFSTLEIQRTEQGDSAMYLCASHSDRGSLSTEAFFGQGTRLTVV.

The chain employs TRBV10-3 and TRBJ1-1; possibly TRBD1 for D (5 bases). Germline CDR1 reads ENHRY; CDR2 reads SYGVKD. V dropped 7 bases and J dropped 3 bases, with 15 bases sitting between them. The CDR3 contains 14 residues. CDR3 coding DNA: TGTGCCATCACTCCCCGAGTCAGGGACACTGAAGCTTTCTTT. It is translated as CAITPRVRDTEAFF.

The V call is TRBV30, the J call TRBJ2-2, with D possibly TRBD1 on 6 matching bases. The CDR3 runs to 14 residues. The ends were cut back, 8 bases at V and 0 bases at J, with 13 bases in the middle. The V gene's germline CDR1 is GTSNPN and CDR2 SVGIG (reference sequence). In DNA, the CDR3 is TGTGCCCGTAGACAGGCAACGAACACCGGGGAGCTGTTTTTT. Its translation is CARRQATNTGELFF.

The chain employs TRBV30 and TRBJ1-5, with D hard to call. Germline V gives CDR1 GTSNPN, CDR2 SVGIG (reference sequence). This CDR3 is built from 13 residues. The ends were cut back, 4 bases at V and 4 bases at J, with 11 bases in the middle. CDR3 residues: CAWNHRGNQPQHF. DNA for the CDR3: TGTGCCTGGAACCACCGGGGAAATCAGCCCCAGCATTTT. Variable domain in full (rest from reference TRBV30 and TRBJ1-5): SQTIHQWPATLVQPVGSPLSLECTVEGTSNPNLYWYRQAAGRGLQLLFYSVGIGQISSEVPQNLSASRPQDRQFILSSKKLLLSDSGFYLCAWNHRGNQPQHFGDGTRLSIL.

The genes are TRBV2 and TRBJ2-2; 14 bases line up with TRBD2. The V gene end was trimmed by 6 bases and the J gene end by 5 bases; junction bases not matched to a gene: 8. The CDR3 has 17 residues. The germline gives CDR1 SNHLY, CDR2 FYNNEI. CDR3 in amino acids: CASRETSGRARTGELFF. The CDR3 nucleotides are TGTGCCAGCAGAGAGACTAGCGGGAGGGCCCGAACCGGGGAGCTGTTTTTT.